A single sample is the source of the 2 T cell receptor beta chains below, sequenced in a study of blood T cell repertoires in COVID-19. TCRdb's copy holds only in-frame clones and misses some; the assay was immunoSEQ multiplex PCR. Of 200,000 to 300,000 clones in the sample, approximately 88% were seen once. The material sequenced was peripheral blood. These receptors were collected from a woman aged 30 to 39 with COVID-19, enrolled during active disease.

This chain links TRBV6-4 with TRBJ2-1, with D possibly being TRBD2 (6 bases). In germline, CDR1 is MRHNA, CDR2 SNTAGT. This CDR3 has 19 residues. Trimming took off 4 bases at V and 0 bases at J, with 22 bases between the two ends. CDR3 coding DNA: TGTGCCAGCAGTGCCCCCCGGGACTTCTTTCTCAGCTCCTACAATGAGCAGTTCTTC. As protein: CASSAPRDFFLSSYNEQFF.

V gene TRBV7-8 combines with J gene TRBJ2-2, with 10 bases aligning to TRBD2. V shed 4 bases, J shed 3 bases, and the junction held 5 bases outside the gene matches. Germline V CDR1 and CDR2: SGHVS, FQNEAQ. The CDR3 length is 16 residues. The CDR3 spells CASSSSGGGYTGELFF. DNA for the CDR3: TGTGCCAGCAGCTCCAGCGGGGGGGGGTACACCGGGGAGCTGTTTTTT.